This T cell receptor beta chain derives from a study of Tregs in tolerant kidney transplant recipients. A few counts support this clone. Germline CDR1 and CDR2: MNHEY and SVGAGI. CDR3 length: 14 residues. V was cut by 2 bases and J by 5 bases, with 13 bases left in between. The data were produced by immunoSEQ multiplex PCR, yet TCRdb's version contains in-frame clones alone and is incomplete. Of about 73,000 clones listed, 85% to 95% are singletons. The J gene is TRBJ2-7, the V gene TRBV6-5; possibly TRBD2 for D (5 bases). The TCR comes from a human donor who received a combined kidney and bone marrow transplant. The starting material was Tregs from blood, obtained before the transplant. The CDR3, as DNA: TGTGCCAGCAGTTACGCGGGTCATTCGGACGAGCAGTACTTC. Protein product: CASSYAGHSDEQYF.